The source of this TCR beta chain is a study of blood T cells in healthy people across ages. Study observations and caveats: Compared with aged donors, long-lived donors showed fewer expanded clones, suggesting selection.

Combining a sample-barcoded 5' primer with a J-beta primer mix, a second PCR ran for about 7 to 11 cycles. MiXCR, run by TCRdb on the 5' RACE reads, gives a single entry per CDR3 protein. The sample lists 1.5 million or so distinct CDR3 sequences, about 42% occurring once. Many counts were recorded for this clonotype. What it recognizes is unknown. Trimming stripped 6 bases from V and 2 bases from J, with 6 bases between. The CDR3 sequence is 12 residues long. Germline V gene data show CDR1 as SGHTA and CDR2 as FQGNSA. The sample comprised blood. The chain links TRBV7-2 to TRBJ2-3, with no clear D. This TCR was sampled from a woman younger than 30 in good health. CDR3 coding DNA: TGTGCCAGCAGGCTTAACACAGATACGCAGTATTTT. Amino acids: CASRLNTDTQYF. The complete variable domain, with remaining parts taken from reference TRBV7-2 and TRBJ2-3, reads GAGVSQSPSNKVTEKGKDVELRCDPISGHTALYWYRQSLGQGLEFLIYFQGNSAPDKSGLPSDRFSAERTGGSVSTLTIQRTQQEDSAVYLCASRLNTDTQYFGPGTRLTVL.